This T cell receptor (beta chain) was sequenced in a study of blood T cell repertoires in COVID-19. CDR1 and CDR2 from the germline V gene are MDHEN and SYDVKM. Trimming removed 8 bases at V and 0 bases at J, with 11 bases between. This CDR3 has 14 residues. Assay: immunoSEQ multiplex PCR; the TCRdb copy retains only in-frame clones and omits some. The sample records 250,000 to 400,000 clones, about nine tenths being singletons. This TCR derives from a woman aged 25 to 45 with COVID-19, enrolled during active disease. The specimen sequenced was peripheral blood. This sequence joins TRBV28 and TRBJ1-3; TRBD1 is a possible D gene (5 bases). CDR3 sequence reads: CASLDSFSGNTIYF. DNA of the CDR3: TGTGCCAGCCTTGACAGCTTCTCTGGAAACACCATATATTTT.